Shown below are 6 T cell receptor beta chains from a single sample sequenced in a study of blood T cell repertoires in COVID-19. Repertoires were generated with immunoSEQ multiplex PCR, while TCRdb's copy carries only in-frame clones and drops some. The sample includes about 210,000 clones, 83% seen only once; the top ten take about 2.5%. Input material: peripheral blood. These receptors were collected from a woman in her thirties or forties with active or convalescent COVID-19.

V is TRBV7-9 and J is TRBJ2-7, with D possibly being TRBD2 (5 bases). The V end was cut by 0 bases, the J end by 2 bases, with 8 bases between. The CDR3 covers 14 residues. The germline V gene has CDR1 SEHNR and CDR2 FQNEAQ (reference sequence). As DNA, the CDR3 is TGTGCCAGCAGCTTAGCAGGGAGAGCCTACGAGCAGTACTTC. Amino acid sequence: CASSLAGRAYEQYF.

Only one count was recorded for this clone. The chain combines TRBV5-1 with TRBJ1-2; 7 bases match TRBD1. V shed 4 bases and J 1 base; nucleotides not matched to a gene: 13. In germline, CDR1 is SGHRS, CDR2 YFSETQ. There are 17 residues in the CDR3. CDR3 loop: CASSASGTDIVNYGYTF. The CDR3, as DNA: TGCGCCAGCAGCGCCTCCGGGACAGATATTGTTAACTATGGCTACACCTTC.

Regarding this clone: Other DNA sequences from this sample encode an identical CDR3 as well. The rearrangement uses TRBV19 and TRBJ2-7; D remains ambiguous. CDR3 length: 13 amino acids. V was pared by 2 bases and J by 1 base, with 6 bases between. Germline CDR1 and CDR2: LNHDA and SQIVND (reference sequence). The CDR3 DNA is TGTGCCAGTAGTATACAGGTATCCTACGAGCAGTACTTC. It yields the protein CASSIQVSYEQYF.

The V gene is TRBV6-2 or TRBV6-3, the J gene TRBJ2-1, with a tentative D call TRBD1 (5 bases). The CDR3 is 16 residues long. The V end was cut by 4 bases, the J end by 5 bases, with 18 bases between. Germline lookup yields CDR1 MNHEY and CDR2 SVGEGT. The CDR3 coding sequence is TGTGCCAGCAGTTCTTTAGGGGCTACATCGAACAATGAGCAGTTCTTC. Translating gives CASSSLGATSNNEQFF.

The chain has TRBV2 and TRBJ2-5, with 15 positions matching TRBD2. J lost 2 bases, V lost 8 bases, and 0 bases had no gene match. This CDR3 region has 14 residues. Germline lookup yields CDR1 SNHLY and CDR2 FYNNEI. The CDR3 region has the DNA TGTGCCAGCGGGACTAGCGGGAGGCAAGAGACCCAGTACTTC. It specifies CASGTSGRQETQYF.

The CDR3 region has the DNA TGTGCCTGGAGTGTTTCAGGGGTCACAGATACGCAGTATTTT. Translating it yields CAWSVSGVTDTQYF. The V and J genes are TRBV30 and TRBJ2-3; a weak D match, TRBD1 (6 bases). The CDR3 loop spans 14 amino acids. The V gene's germline CDR1 is GTSNPN and CDR2 SVGIG (reference sequence). Trimming cost V 0 bases and J 2 bases, with 9 bases left between them.